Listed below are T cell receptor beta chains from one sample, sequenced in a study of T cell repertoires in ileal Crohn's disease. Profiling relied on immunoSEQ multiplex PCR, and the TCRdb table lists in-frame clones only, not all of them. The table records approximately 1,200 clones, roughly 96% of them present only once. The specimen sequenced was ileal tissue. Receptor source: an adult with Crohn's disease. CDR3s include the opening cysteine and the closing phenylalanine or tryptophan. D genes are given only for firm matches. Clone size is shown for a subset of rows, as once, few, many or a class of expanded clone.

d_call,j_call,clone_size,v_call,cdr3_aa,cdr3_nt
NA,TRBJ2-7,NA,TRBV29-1,CSVKKGMTESSYEQYF,TGCAGCGTTAAGAAGGGAATGACAGAGAGCTCCTACGAGCAGTACTTC
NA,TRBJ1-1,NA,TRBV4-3,CASSQGGGLNTEAFF,TGCGCCAGCAGCCAAGGGGGGGGACTGAACACTGAAGCTTTCTTT
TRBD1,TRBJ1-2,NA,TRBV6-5,CASSAMGQDHYGYTF,TGTGCCAGCAGTGCCATGGGACAGGACCATTATGGCTACACCTTC
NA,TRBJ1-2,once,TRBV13,CASSLDRANYGYTF,TGTGCCAGCAGCTTAGATCGAGCTAACTATGGCTACACCTTC
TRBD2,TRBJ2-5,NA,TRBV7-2,CASSLAGREVTQYF,TGTGCCAGCAGCTTAGCAGGGCGGGAGGTGACCCAGTACTTC
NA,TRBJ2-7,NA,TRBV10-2,CASGTGSTYEQYF,TGCGCCAGCGGCACAGGGTCTACCTACGAGCAGTACTTC
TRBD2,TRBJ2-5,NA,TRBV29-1,CSHRGRGLETQYF,TGCAGTCACAGAGGGCGGGGGTTAGAGACCCAGTACTTC
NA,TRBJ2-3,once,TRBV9,CASSINQGSRADTQYF,TGTGCCAGCAGCATAAATCAGGGGTCGAGGGCAGATACGCAGTATTTT
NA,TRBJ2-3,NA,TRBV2,CASSESQETDTQYF,TGTGCCAGCAGTGAGTCCCAGGAAACAGATACGCAGTATTTT
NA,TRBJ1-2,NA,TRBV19,CASSIITGNYGYTF,TGTGCCAGTAGTATTATCACGGGGAACTATGGCTACACCTTC
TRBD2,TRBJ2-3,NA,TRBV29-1,CSVVSGGGTDTQYF,TGCAGCGTCGTAAGCGGGGGAGGCACAGATACGCAGTATTTT
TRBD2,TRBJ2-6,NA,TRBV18,CASSLGGVSGANVLTF,TGTGCCAGCTCGCTCGGGGGGGTCTCTGGGGCCAACGTCCTGACTTTC
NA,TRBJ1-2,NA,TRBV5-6,CASVPNPGSAYNYGYTF,TGTGCCAGCGTACCAAACCCCGGGTCGGCCTATAACTATGGCTACACCTTC
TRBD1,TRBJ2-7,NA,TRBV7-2,CASRSDRGWENEQYF,TGTGCCAGCAGGTCCGACAGGGGGTGGGAGAACGAGCAGTACTTC
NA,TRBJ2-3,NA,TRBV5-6,CASSFVGGSTDTQYF,TGTGCCAGCAGCTTCGTGGGGGGAAGCACAGATACGCAGTATTTT
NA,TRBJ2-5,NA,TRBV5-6,CASSLKTGSWETQYF,TGTGCCAGCAGCTTAAAAACAGGGTCATGGGAGACCCAGTACTTC
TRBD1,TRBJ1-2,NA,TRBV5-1,CANPRGRAYGYTF,TGCGCCAACCCCAGGGGGCGCGCCTATGGCTACACCTTC
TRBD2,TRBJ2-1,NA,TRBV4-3,CASSQDPGGGALNEQFF,TGCGCCAGCAGCCAAGATCCGGGCGGGGGGGCCCTAAATGAGCAGTTCTTC
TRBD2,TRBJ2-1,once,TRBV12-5,CASGPGLAGGYEQFF,TGTGCTAGTGGTCCTGGACTAGCGGGGGGTTATGAGCAGTTCTTC
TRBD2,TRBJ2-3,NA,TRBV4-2,CASSQDLRGGVDTQYF,TGTGCCAGCAGCCAAGATTTACGGGGGGGGGTAGATACGCAGTATTTT
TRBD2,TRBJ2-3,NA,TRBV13,CASSSPSGGAYTQYF,TGTGCCAGCAGCTCTCCTAGCGGGGGGGCATATACGCAGTATTTT
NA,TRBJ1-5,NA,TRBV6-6,CASSYSEQPQHF,TGTGCCAGCAGTTACTCTGAGCAGCCCCAGCATTTT
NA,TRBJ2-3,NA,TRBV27,CASSLFRTENTDTQYF,TGTGCCAGCAGTTTATTTCGGACAGAAAACACAGATACGCAGTATTTT
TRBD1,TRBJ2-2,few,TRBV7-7,CASSLTRGTGELFF,TGTGCCAGCAGCTTAACCAGGGGGACCGGGGAGCTGTTTTTT
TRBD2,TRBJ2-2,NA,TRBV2,CASSGRGLGGAGELFF,TGTGCCAGCAGTGGACGCGGCCTCGGGGGGGCCGGGGAGCTGTTTTTT
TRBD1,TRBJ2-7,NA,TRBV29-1,CSVGDSLYEQYF,TGCAGCGTTGGGGACAGCCTATACGAGCAGTACTTC
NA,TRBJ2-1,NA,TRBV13,CASSLELVPNEQFF,TGTGCCAGCAGCCTAGAACTAGTACCCAATGAGCAGTTCTTC
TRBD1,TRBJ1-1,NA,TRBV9,CASSAGQGANTEAFF,TGTGCCAGCAGCGCAGGACAGGGGGCTAACACTGAAGCTTTCTTT
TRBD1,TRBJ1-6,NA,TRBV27,CASSNRQGGLNSPLHF,TGTGCCAGCAGTAACCGACAGGGAGGCTTGAATTCACCCCTCCACTTT
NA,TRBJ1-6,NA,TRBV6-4,CASSDSSQGSPLHF,TGTGCCAGCAGTGACTCGAGTCAGGGTTCACCCCTCCACTTT
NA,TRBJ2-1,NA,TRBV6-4,CASSDTGSNEQFF,TGTGCCAGCAGTGACACAGGTAGCAATGAGCAGTTCTTC
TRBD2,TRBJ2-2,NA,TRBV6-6,CASRAGEQTTGELFF,TGTGCCAGCAGGGCGGGGGAGCAGACGACCGGGGAGCTGTTTTTT
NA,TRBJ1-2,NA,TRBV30,CAWSGYVNEGYTF,TGTGCCTGGAGCGGGTATGTCAATGAAGGCTACACCTTC
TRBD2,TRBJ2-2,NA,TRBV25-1,CASSLGGWNAGELFF,TGTGCCAGCAGTCTGGGAGGGTGGAACGCCGGGGAGCTGTTTTTT
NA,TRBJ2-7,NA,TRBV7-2,CASSRRAEPYEQYF,TGTGCCAGCAGCCGGCGGGCGGAGCCCTACGAGCAGTACTTC
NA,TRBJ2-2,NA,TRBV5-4,CASSLMDRNTGELFF,TGTGCCAGCAGCTTAATGGACAGGAACACCGGGGAGCTGTTTTTT
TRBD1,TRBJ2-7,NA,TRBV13,CASSRLDRGEQYF,TGTGCCAGCAGCCGCTTGGACAGGGGCGAGCAGTACTTC
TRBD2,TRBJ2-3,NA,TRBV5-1,CASSLDLAGTDTQYF,TGCGCCAGCAGCTTGGACCTAGCGGGGACTGATACGCAGTATTTT
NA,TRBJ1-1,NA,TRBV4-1,CASSRPEWDTEAFF,TGCGCCAGCAGCCGCCCGGAGTGGGACACTGAAGCTTTCTTT
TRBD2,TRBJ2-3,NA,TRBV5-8,CASSFLAGGTDTQYF,TGTGCCAGCAGCTTTCTGGCGGGGGGCACAGATACGCAGTATTTT
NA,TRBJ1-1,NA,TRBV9,CASSGGSTEAFF,TGTGCCAGCAGCGGAGGGAGCACTGAAGCTTTCTTT
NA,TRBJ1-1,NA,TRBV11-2,CASSLLPQGYTEAFF,TGTGCCAGCAGCTTGCTCCCACAGGGTTACACTGAAGCTTTCTTT
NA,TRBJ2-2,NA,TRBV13,CASSSRVGTGELFF,TGTGCCAGCAGCTCCAGGGTGGGCACCGGGGAGCTGTTTTTT
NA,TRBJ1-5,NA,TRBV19,CASSASRGNSNQPQHF,TGTGCCAGTAGCGCCTCCCGGGGAAATAGCAATCAGCCCCAGCATTTT
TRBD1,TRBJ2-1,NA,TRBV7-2,CASSLGGGGQQFF,TGTGCCAGCAGCTTAGGAGGGGGCGGGCAGCAGTTCTTC
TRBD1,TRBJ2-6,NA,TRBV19,CASSISGGSGANVLTF,TGTGCCAGTAGTATCTCAGGGGGCTCTGGGGCCAACGTCCTGACTTTC
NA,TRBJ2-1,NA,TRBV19,CASSPLDYLISYNEQFF,TGTGCCAGTAGTCCCTTGGACTATCTAATCTCCTACAATGAGCAGTTCTTC
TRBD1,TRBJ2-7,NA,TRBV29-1,CSVLLLGTGAYEQYF,TGCAGCGTTTTATTGTTGGGGACAGGGGCCTACGAGCAGTACTTC
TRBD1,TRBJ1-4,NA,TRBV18,CASSPARGTGATNEKLFF,TGTGCCAGCTCACCAGCCAGGGGGACGGGGGCAACTAATGAAAAACTGTTTTTT
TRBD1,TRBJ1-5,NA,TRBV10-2,CATATGTGHLVNQPQHF,TGCGCCACTGCCACCGGGACAGGGCATCTCGTTAATCAGCCCCAGCATTTT
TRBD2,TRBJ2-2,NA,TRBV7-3,CASSPLAYPGELFF,TGTGCCAGCAGCCCACTAGCGTACCCCGGGGAGCTGTTTTTT
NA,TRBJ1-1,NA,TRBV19,CASREGGNTEAFF,TGTGCCAGTAGAGAAGGCGGGAACACTGAAGCTTTCTTT
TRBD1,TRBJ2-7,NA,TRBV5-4,CASSFGGQGYEQYF,TGTGCCAGCAGCTTCGGGGGACAGGGCTACGAGCAGTACTTC